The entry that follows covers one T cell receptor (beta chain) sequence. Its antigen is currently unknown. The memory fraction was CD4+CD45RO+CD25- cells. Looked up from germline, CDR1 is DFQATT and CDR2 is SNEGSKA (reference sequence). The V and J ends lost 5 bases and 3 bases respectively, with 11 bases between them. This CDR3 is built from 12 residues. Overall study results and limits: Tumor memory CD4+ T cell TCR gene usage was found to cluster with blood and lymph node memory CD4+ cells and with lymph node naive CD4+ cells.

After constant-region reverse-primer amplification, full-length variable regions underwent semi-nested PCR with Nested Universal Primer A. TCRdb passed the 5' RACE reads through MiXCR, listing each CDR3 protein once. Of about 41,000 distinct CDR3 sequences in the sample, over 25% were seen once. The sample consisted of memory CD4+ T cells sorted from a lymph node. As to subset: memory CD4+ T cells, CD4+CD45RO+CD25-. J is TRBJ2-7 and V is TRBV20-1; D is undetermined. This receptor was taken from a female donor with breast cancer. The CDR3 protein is CSAFRANYEQYF. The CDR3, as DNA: TGCAGTGCTTTTCGAGCAAACTACGAGCAGTACTTC.